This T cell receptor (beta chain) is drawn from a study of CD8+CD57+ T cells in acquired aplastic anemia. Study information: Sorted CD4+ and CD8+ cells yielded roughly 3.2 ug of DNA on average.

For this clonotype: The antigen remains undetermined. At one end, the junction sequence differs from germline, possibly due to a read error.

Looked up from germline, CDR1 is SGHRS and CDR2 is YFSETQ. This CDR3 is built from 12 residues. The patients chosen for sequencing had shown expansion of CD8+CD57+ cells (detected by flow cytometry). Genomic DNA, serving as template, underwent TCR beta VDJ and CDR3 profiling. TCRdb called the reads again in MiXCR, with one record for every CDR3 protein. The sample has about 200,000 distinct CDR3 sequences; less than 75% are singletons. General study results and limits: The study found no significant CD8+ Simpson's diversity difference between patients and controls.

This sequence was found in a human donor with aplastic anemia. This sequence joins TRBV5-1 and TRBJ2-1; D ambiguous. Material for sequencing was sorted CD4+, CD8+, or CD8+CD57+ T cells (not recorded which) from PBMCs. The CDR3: CAGSLAQFEQFF. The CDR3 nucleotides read TGTGCCGGCAGCTTGGCCCAGTTCGAGCAGTTCTTC.